The source of this T cell receptor beta chain is a study of blood T cell repertoires in COVID-19. The overall study: The study drew acute and convalescent COVID-19 samples from the United States, Italy and Spain. PBMCs, B-cell-depleted T cells, or T cells provided the cDNA or gDNA that made up the material.

The germline V gene has CDR1 SEHNR and CDR2 FQNEAQ (reference sequence). This CDR3 has 15 amino acids. V dropped 1 base and J dropped 2 bases, with 11 bases sitting between them. Per the original data handling: How many nucleated cells were present was estimated from reference gene primer amplification. Profiling relied on immunoSEQ multiplex PCR, and the TCRdb table lists in-frame clones only, not all of them. Clone size and V and J calls were adopted from that table, with D and trimming inferred from the DNA. The profile shows 70,000 to 85,000 clones, approximately 82% of them singletons. The V and J genes are TRBV7-9 and TRBJ1-2; the D is unclear. The clonotype originates from a man older than 75 with active or convalescent COVID-19. Sample: peripheral blood. CDR3 nucleotide sequence: TGTGCCAGCAGCTTAGATCGATGGCGGAACTATGGCTACACCTTC. Protein: CASSLDRWRNYGYTF.